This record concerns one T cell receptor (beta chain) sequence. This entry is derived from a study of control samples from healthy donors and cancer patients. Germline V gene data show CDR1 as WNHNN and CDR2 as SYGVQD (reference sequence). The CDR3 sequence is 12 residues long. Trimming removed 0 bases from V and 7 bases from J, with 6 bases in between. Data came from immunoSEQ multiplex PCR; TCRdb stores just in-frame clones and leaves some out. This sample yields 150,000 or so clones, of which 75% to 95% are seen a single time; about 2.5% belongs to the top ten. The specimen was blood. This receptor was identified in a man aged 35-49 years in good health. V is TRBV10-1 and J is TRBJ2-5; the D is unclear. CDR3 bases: TGCGCCAGCAGTGAGTCGGGTCCGACCCAGTACTTC. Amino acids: CASSESGPTQYF.